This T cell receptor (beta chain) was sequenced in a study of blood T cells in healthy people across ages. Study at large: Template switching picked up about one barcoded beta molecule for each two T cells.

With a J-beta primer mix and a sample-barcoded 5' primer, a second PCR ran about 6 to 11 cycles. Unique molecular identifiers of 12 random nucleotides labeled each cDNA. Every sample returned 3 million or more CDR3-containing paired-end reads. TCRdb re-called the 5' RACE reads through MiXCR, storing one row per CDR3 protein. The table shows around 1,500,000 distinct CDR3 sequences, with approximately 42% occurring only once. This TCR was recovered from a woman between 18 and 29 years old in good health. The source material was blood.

The CDR3 DNA reads as TGTGCCAGCAGTTACCCGACTAGCGGGGGGGCAGATACGCAGTATTTT. This translates into CASSYPTSGGADTQYF. The chain carries TRBV6-6 and TRBJ2-3, with 14 bases aligning to TRBD2. With V trimmed by 2 bases and J by 4 bases, 2 bases remained unmatched. CDR1 is MNHNY and CDR2 is SVGAGI in the germline V gene (reference sequence). The CDR3 is made up of 16 amino acids.